This T cell receptor (beta chain) was sequenced for a study of T cells in localized non-small cell lung cancer. With regard to this clone: Its matching antigen is unknown.

Sequencing was performed with immunoSEQ multiplex PCR; in TCRdb, only in-frame clones are kept and a portion is missing. The sample lists tens of thousands of clones, 86% occurring once. CDR1 MNHEY and CDR2 SMNVEV come from the germline V gene (reference sequence). The trim removed 5 bases at V and 5 bases at J, leaving 10 bases unmatched. The CDR3 length is 15 residues. Study findings and constraints: Heterogeneity is still possible, as just one tumor region was sequenced. Increased T cell density in blood showed an association with longer overall survival. Of the tissues analyzed, uninvolved adjacent lung showed maximal T cell clonality, greater than tumor.

V is TRBV27 and J is TRBJ2-7; TRBD2 aligns across 9 bases. This sequence was found in a male donor at least 60 years old with stage II lung adenocarcinoma. Sequenced material: peripheral blood mononuclear cells, taken before any cancer treatment. Here the CDR3 DNA reads TGTGCCAGCAGTAGGGCGGGAGGGCCCTGGAACGAGCAGTACTTC. The encoded protein is CASSRAGGPWNEQYF.